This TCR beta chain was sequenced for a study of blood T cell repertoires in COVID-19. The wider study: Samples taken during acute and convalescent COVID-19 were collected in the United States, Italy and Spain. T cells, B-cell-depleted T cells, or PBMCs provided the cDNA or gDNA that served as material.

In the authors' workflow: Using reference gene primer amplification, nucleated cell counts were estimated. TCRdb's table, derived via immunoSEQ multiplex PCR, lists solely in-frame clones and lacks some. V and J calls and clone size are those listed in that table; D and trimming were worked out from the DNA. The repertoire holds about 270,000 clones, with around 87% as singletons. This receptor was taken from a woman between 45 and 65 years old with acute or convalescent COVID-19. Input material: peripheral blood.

The CDR3 spells CASSRREAGSEQFF. In nucleotides, the CDR3 is TGTGCCAGCTCACGGAGGGAAGCGGGATCTGAGCAGTTCTTC. The rearrangement joins TRBV18 to TRBJ2-1; 7 positions match TRBD2. The CDR3 consists of 14 residues. Germline-derived CDR1 and CDR2 are KGHSH and LQKENI. V lost 4 bases and J lost 9; bases outside the gene matches: 9.